Sequencing of this T cell receptor beta chain was carried out in a study of blood T cells in healthy people across ages. Study-level results: Both higher diversity and more naive CD4+ cells marked long-lived donors when set against aged donors.

The second PCR ran roughly 7 to 12 cycles with a sample-barcoded 5' primer and J-beta primers. Every sample returned 2.5 million or more CDR3-containing paired-end reads. TCRdb processed the 5' RACE reads anew with MiXCR; each CDR3 protein has one entry. The sample holds under 1,100,000 distinct CDR3 sequences, under 30% seen once. Comments on this clonotype: Its antigen remains unidentified.

These data were also filed under a second study, of T cells of mothers and their children. As reported in that work: Maternal samples each gave over 9.5 million TCR beta CDR3 reads, and child samples approximately 2.8 million each.

Sequenced: blood. The TCR was taken from a girl under 10 years old in good health.

The CDR3, as DNA: TGCGCCAGCAGCCAGTCGACCCAGCGGGGCACAGATACGCAGTATTTT. Translating gives CASSQSTQRGTDTQYF. V gene TRBV4-3 combines with J gene TRBJ2-3; a possible D gene is TRBD2 (6 bases). Germline V lookup: CDR1 LGHNA, CDR2 YSLEER. Deletions cut 3 bases from V and 1 base from J, with 14 bases between. CDR3 size: 16 residues.